Listed here is a single T cell receptor (beta chain). The sample is drawn from a study of T cell changes during pregnancy in multiple sclerosis. CDR1 and CDR2 from the germline V gene are MGHDK and SYGVNS. The CDR3 is 17 residues long. Trimming took off 1 base at V and 9 bases at J, with 25 bases between the two ends. Clones were read by immunoSEQ multiplex PCR, and TCRdb kept only the in-frame ones, dropping some. The sample lists over 50,000 clones; roughly 93% were seen once. The gene calls are TRBV25-1 and TRBJ2-7; D might be TRBD2 (5 bases). The TCR comes from a female donor with multiple sclerosis, enrolled in a pregnancy study. Source: peripheral blood, taken in the second trimester of pregnancy. The CDR3: CASSELAPGFPSSGQYF. The CDR3 DNA follows: TGTGCCAGCAGTGAATTGGCCCCGGGGTTCCCGTCCTCCGGGCAGTACTTC.